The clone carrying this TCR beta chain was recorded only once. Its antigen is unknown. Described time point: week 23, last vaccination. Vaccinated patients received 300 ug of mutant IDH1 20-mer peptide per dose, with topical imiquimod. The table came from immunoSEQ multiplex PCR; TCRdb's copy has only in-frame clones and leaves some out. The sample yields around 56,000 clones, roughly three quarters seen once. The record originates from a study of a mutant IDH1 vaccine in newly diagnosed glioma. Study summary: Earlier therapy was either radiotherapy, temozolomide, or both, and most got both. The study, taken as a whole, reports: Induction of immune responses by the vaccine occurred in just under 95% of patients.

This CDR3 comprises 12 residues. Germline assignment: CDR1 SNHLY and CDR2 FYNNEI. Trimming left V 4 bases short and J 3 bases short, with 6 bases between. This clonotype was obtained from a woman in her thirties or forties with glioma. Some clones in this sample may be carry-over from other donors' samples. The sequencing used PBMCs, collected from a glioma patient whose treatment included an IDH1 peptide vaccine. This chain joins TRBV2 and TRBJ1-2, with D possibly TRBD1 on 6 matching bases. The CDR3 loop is CASSGQDYGYTF. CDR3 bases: TGTGCCAGCAGTGGACAGGACTATGGCTACACCTTC.